Sequencing of this T cell receptor beta chain was carried out in a study of blood T cell repertoires in COVID-19. About the study: Some COVID-19 samples were acute and others convalescent; all came from the United States, Italy and Spain. The analysed material was cDNA or gDNA that came from T cells, B-cell-depleted T cells, or PBMCs.

The CDR3 runs to 17 residues. The germline CDR1 and CDR2 sequences are WNHNN and SYGVQD (reference sequence). With 0 bases clipped from V and 6 bases from J, the junction kept 11 bases outside the gene matches. Source study methods: By means of reference gene primer amplification, nucleated cell counts were estimated. The protocol was immunoSEQ multiplex PCR, while the TCRdb copy is restricted to in-frame clones and leaves out a portion. The DNA was the basis for D and trimming; V, J and clone size are from that table. In the table there are under 250,000 clones, about 88% of which are singletons. The rearrangement links TRBV10-1 to TRBJ2-1; TRBD1 matches at 7 bases. The sequencing sample was made of peripheral blood. The clonotype was recovered from a woman aged 70-85 years with active or convalescent COVID-19. The CDR3 here is CASSESRGRGNPNEQFF. Written as DNA, the CDR3 is TGCGCCAGCAGTGAGTCGAGGGGCAGGGGGAACCCCAATGAGCAGTTCTTC.